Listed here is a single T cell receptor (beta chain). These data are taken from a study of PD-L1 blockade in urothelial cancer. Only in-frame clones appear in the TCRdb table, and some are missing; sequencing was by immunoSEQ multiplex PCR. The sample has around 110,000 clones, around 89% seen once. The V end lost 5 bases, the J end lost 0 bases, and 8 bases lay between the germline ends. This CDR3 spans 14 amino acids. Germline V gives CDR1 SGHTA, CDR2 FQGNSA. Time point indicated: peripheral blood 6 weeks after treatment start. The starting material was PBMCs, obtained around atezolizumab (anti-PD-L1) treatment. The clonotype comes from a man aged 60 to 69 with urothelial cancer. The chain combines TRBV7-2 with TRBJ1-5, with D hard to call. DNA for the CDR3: TGTGCCAGCAGCCAAACTAATAGCAATCAGCCCCAGCATTTT. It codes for CASSQTNSNQPQHF.